What follows is one T cell receptor beta chain and its context. This receptor's antigen is unknown. It has no much larger one-base neighbor in the sample; base qualities were not kept. CDR1 and CDR2 (LNHDA, SQIVND) derive from the germline V gene (reference sequence). V drops 1 base and J drops 3 bases, leaving 7 bases in between. Reading from cysteine to phenylalanine, the CDR3 counts 14 amino acids. Of the read, only the CDR3 DNA is kept; its 42 bases are in frame from base 1. This record comes from a study of OX40 agonist ivuxolimab in advanced cancers. About the investigation overall: Ivuxolimab was an agonistic, fully human IgG2 monoclonal antibody directed against OX40 (CD134), a costimulatory receptor. Intravenous ivuxolimab was administered to patients every 2 weeks at six dose levels: 0.01, 0.1, 0.3, 1.5, 3 and 10 mg/kg. Of the approximately 54 patients in dose escalation, 19 had hepatocellular carcinoma, some 15 had melanoma, 9 had renal cell carcinoma and 9 had head and neck cancer. The dose-escalation cohort was 82.7% male with a mean age of about 60 years, ranging from 23 to 79. Patients were allowed to have had prior anti-PD-1, anti-PD-L1 or anti-CTLA-4 therapy, and 30% to 40% of the dose-escalation patients had previously received checkpoint inhibitors. Three dose-escalation patients achieved partial responses, one with hepatocellular carcinoma and two with cutaneous melanoma. The point of sequencing TCRbeta in the periphery was to test whether ivuxolimab changed TCR sequence diversity and drove clonal T-cell expansion. The paper reports the monotherapy dose-escalation portion (N of about 50 patients) of the phase I ivuxolimab trial.

The trial excluded patients who had a history of autoimmune disease or who were on systemic immunosuppression. Peripheral blood for TCR sequencing was drawn from every dose cohort at baseline, at cycle 4 day 1 and at cycle 7 day 1. Samples came from an open-label, multicenter, first-in-human phase I dose-escalation trial of ivuxolimab. Adults with locally advanced or metastatic melanoma, renal cell carcinoma, hepatocellular carcinoma or head and neck squamous cell carcinoma were enrolled in the trial. Before TCR sequencing, CD4+ and CD8+ T cells were separately sorted from peripheral blood. Genomic DNA was isolated from the sorted cells so that the TCRbeta CDR3 region could be sequenced. The immunoSEQ Assay was used to sequence the TCRbeta CDR3 regions. TCRdb retrieved this table from immuneACCESS and kept in-frame rearrangements only. Not all clones are present; in checked studies, unresolved V genes account for under half, and no reason is known for the remainder. The sample includes 75,000 to 90,000 clones, with around nine tenths observed a single time. The ten largest clones represent around 1.1% of the sample.

Points the paper makes about the study in general: Low levels of normalized T-cell clonal expansion were also shown by some nonresponding patients. After ivuxolimab, more expanded clones were found on average in CD8+ T cells than in CD4+ T cells. Which antigens the clonally expanded peripheral T cells were specific for was not determined. In the 0.1-3.0 mg/kg groups, partial responders had among the lowest normalized peripheral clonal expansion, particularly in CD8+ T cells. At doses of 0.1 to 3.0 mg/kg, clonal expansion of both CD4+ and CD8+ blood T cells was observed from baseline to week 6.

The V and J genes are TRBV19 and TRBJ1-5, with no reliable assignment of the D segment. The receptor's source is an adult with an advanced solid tumor such as melanoma, head and neck, liver or kidney cancer. The starting material was CD4+ or CD8+ T cells sorted from blood, obtained in a trial of the OX40 agonist ivuxolimab. The sequence in DNA is TGTGCCAGTAGTATAGGAGACGCCAATCAGCCCCAGCATTTT. This gives the protein CASSIGDANQPQHF.